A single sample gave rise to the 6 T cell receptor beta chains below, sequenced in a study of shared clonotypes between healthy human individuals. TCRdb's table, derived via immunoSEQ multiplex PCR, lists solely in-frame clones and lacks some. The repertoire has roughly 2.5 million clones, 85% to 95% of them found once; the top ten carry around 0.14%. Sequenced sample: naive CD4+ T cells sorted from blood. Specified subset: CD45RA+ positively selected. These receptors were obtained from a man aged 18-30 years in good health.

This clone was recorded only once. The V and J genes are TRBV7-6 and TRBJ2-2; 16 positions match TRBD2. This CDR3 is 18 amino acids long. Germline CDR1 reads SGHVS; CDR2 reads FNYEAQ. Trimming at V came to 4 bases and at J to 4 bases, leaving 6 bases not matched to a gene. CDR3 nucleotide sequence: TGTGCCAGCAGCTCGGGACTAGCGGGAGGGCTAGGCACCGGGGAGCTGTTTTTT. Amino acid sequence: CASSSGLAGGLGTGELFF.

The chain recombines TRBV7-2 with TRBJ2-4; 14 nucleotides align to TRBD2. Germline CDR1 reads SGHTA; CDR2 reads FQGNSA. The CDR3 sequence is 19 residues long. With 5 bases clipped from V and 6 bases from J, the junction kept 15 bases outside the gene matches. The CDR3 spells CASSPNHRLAGGGGNIQYF. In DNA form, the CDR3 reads TGTGCCAGCAGCCCCAATCACAGACTAGCGGGAGGGGGTGGAAACATTCAGTACTTC.

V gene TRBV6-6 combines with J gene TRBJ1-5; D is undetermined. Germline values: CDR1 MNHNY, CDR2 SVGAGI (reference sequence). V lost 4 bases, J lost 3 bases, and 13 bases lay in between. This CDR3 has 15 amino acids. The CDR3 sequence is CASSFAGKANQPQHF. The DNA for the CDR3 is TGTGCCAGCAGTTTCGCGGGGAAGGCCAATCAGCCCCAGCATTTT.

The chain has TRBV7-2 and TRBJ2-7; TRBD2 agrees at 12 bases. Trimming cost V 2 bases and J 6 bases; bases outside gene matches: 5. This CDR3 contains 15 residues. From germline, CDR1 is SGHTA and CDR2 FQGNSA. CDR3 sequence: CASSLLAGGGAEQYF. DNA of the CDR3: TGTGCCAGCAGCTTACTAGCGGGAGGGGGGGCCGAGCAGTACTTC.

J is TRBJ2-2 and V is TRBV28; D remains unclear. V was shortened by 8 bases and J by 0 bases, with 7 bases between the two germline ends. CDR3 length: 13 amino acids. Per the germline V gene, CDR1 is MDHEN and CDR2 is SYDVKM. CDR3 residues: CASVQPNTGELFF. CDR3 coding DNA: TGTGCCAGCGTCCAGCCGAACACCGGGGAGCTGTTTTTT.

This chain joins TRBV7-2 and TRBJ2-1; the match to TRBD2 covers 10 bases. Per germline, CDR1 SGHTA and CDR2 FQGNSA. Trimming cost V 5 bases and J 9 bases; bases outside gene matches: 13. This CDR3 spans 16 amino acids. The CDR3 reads CASSPRTSGLYGEQFF. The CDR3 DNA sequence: TGTGCCAGCAGCCCCCGGACTAGCGGCCTATACGGTGAGCAGTTCTTC. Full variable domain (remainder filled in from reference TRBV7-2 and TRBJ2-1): GAGVSQSPSNKVTEKGKDVELRCDPISGHTALYWYRQSLGQGLEFLIYFQGNSAPDKSGLPSDRFSAERTGGSVSTLTIQRTQQEDSAVYLCASSPRTSGLYGEQFFGPGTRLTVL.